The rows below give T cell receptor beta chains drawn from one sample of a study of cytomegalovirus exposure and HLA in healthy donors. Clones were sequenced by immunoSEQ multiplex PCR, and TCRdb holds only the in-frame ones, with some missing. The table includes just over 150,000 clones, roughly 80% detected once. Sequencing was done on a sample of PBMCs. These receptors were obtained from a woman aged 40 to 50 in good health and CMV-seronegative. The conserved cysteine and the conserved F or W are not part of the CDR3 here.

V: TRBV12-5; CDR3: ASGPGQGAGETQY
V: TRBV6-1; CDR3: ASSGGGGYEKLF
V: TRBV6-5; CDR3: ASSWNRIEGAQY
V: TRBV6-6; CDR3: ASSYSKDSETQY
V: TRBV10-3; CDR3: AISGTDLRGYT
V: TRBV5-1; CDR3: ASSFTGFSGELF
V: TRBV19; CDR3: ASSIQYQMTYNEQF
V: TRBV19; CDR3: ASTARGTDTGELF
V: TRBV5-1; CDR3: ASSLATGATDTQY
V: TRBV29-1; CDR3: SVVSLTDTQY
V: TRBV28; CDR3: ASSGYRDRGSTGELF
V: TRBV6-1; CDR3: ASLVGGGTEAF
V: TRBV5-1; CDR3: ASSLDGGLETQY
V: TRBV11-2; CDR3: ASSFPTGIREQY
V: TRBV2; CDR3: ASSERQGADNSPLH
V: TRBV6-5; CDR3: ASSYSREVAF
V: TRBV5-6; CDR3: ASSSTGEAF
V: TRBV19; CDR3: ASSGDARGYGNEQF
V: TRBV7-9; CDR3: ASSFQGTNQPQH
V: TRBV13; CDR3: ASSFMNTEAF
V: TRBV5-1; CDR3: ASSFDSGNTIY
V: TRBV10-3; CDR3: AITATGETEAF
V: TRBV7-3; CDR3: ASSLTTSGTDTQY
V: TRBV2; CDR3: ASTAGVYGYT
V: TRBV2; CDR3: ASKVGGPNIQY
V: TRBV18; CDR3: ASSPGTSGGVYEQY
V: TRBV28; CDR3: ASSLIGTTSYEQY
V: TRBV5-4; CDR3: ASSTLRVEHNEQF
V: TRBV4-2; CDR3: ASSQAKGDNYGYT
V: TRBV6-5; CDR3: ASTDRIYGYT
V: TRBV19; CDR3: ASSIVGQGAPVAKNIQY
V: TRBV13; CDR3: ASSARGGRNEQF
V: TRBV28; CDR3: ASSPTGTGGTYGYT
V: TRBV4-2; CDR3: ASSQGRGGIDTQY
V: TRBV2; CDR3: ATTGGPTDTQY
V: TRBV2; CDR3: ASRGGTGNQPQH
V: TRBV27; CDR3: ASSFEGGSEAF